Sequencing of this T cell receptor (beta chain) was carried out in a study of vaccination effects on CD4 cells after COVID-19. Study-level background: Two convalescent pre-vaccine samples were taken 142 and 148 days post-diagnosis. Study-level results: The study had few convalescent patients and no early post-infection timepoints.

Viral peptide pool expansion of antigen-specific CD4+ T cells preceded sequencing in the ViraFEST assay. Scientists isolated CD4+ T cells after a roughly 9-day culture period ended. Their SARS-CoV-2 infection, verified by PCR, occurred between March and December 2020. The assay was immunoSEQ multiplex PCR, and TCRdb's table has in-frame clones only and misses some. The data contain about 24,000 clones, roughly three quarters of them singletons. Germline CDR1 LGHDT, CDR2 YNNKEL (reference sequence). V was shortened by 6 bases and J by 4 bases, with 10 bases between the two germline ends. The CDR3 consists of 12 residues. This clone occurred a few times. Its antigen is unknown.

The source is a human donor who had a prior SARS-CoV-2 infection. The chain has TRBV3-1 (or the pseudogene TRBV3-2) and TRBJ2-7; maybe TRBD1 (6 bases). The sequenced sample was CD4+ T cells from PBMCs cultured with SARS-CoV-2 spike peptides, obtained before COVID-19 vaccination. The CDR3 sequence: CASSGQTYEQYF. Written as DNA, the CDR3 is TGTGCCAGCAGTGGACAGACGTACGAGCAGTACTTC.